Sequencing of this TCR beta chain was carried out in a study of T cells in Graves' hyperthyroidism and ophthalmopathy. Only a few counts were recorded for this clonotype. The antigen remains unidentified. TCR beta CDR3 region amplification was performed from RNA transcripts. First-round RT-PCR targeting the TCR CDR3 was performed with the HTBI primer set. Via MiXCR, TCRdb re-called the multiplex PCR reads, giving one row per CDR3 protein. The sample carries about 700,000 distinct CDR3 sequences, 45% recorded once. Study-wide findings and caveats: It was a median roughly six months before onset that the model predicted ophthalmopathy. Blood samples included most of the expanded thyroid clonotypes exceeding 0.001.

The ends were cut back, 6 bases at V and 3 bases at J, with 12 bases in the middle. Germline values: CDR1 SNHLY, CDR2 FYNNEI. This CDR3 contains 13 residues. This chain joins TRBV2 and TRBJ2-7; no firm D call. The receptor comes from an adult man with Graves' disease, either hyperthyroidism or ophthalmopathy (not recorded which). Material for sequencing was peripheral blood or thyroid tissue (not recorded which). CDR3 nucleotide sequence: TGTGCCAGCAGCCAAGTTGTGGGCTACGAGCAGTACTTC. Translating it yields CASSQVVGYEQYF.